Presented here are 23 T cell receptor beta chains from one specimen sequenced in a study of blood T cell repertoires in COVID-19. Assay: immunoSEQ multiplex PCR; the TCRdb copy retains only in-frame clones and omits some. The table has roughly 170,000 clones, approximately 82% seen once; the top ten hold 3.6%. Sequenced: PBMCs or T cells enriched from blood (not recorded which). The origin of the receptors is a woman aged 45-60 years in a cohort exposed to, infected with or recovered from COVID-19 (not recorded which).

This clone was counted only a few times. The rearrangement links TRBV5-6 to TRBJ1-6; no firm D call. V gave up 0 bases and J gave up 10 bases, with 14 bases separating them. Germline CDR1 reads SGHDT; CDR2 reads YYEEEE. This CDR3 is 15 amino acids long. CDR3 nucleotides: TGTGCCAGCAGCTTGGTTGTCGTCGGCGGATCACCCCTCCACTTT. As protein: CASSLVVVGGSPLHF.

CDR3 amino acids: CASSLSPGLGEKLFF. The CDR3 region has the DNA TGTGCCAGCAGCTTAAGCCCAGGGTTGGGGGAAAAACTGTTTTTT. The V and J genes are TRBV11-2 and TRBJ1-4; the D gene is possibly TRBD1 (5 bases). Germline V gene sequence: CDR1 SGHAT, CDR2 FQNNGV. V lost 2 bases and J 8 bases, leaving 15 bases between the germline ends. The CDR3 contains 15 residues.

The V gene is TRBV19, the J gene TRBJ1-1, with D possibly being TRBD1 (6 bases). This CDR3 is 20 amino acids long. With 5 bases removed from V and 0 bases from J, the gap between germline ends came to 28 bases. Germline V gene sequence: CDR1 LNHDA, CDR2 SQIVND (reference sequence). CDR3 nucleotide sequence: TGTGCCAGTAGTTCCCCCCCGGGTCGGGAGGGGGGGAGTATGAACACTGAAGCTTTCTTT. This encodes CASSSPPGREGGSMNTEAFF.

V is TRBV5-4 and J is TRBJ1-6; 9 bases line up with TRBD1. The CDR3 is 14 residues long. The germline V gene encodes CDR1 SGHNT and CDR2 YYREEE (reference sequence). V was pared by 5 bases and J by 6 bases, with 3 bases of the junction left unmatched. The CDR3 DNA follows: TGTGCCAGCAGTTTGACAGGGGGTAATTCACCCCTCCACTTT. Its protein is CASSLTGGNSPLHF.

This clone was found once. This chain uses TRBV6-1 with TRBJ1-1; D unclear. V was clipped by 2 bases and J by 3 bases, with 13 bases between them. The CDR3 covers 15 residues. Germline-derived CDR1 and CDR2 are MNHNS and SASEGT. CDR3 sequence reads: CASSELVMADTEAFF. The CDR3, as DNA: TGTGCCAGCAGTGAACTCGTCATGGCGGACACTGAAGCTTTCTTT.

The chain combines TRBV3-1 (or the pseudogene TRBV3-2) with TRBJ1-5, with TRBD1 matching over 7 bases. The V gene end was trimmed by 5 bases and the J gene end by 0 bases; junction bases not matched to a gene: 4. CDR3 length equals 15 residues. Per the germline V gene, CDR1 is LGHDT and CDR2 is YNNKEL (reference sequence). The CDR3 nucleotides read TGTGCCAGCAGCGCAGGACAGGCTAGCAATCAGCCCCAGCATTTT. Protein product: CASSAGQASNQPQHF.

With respect to this clone: Additional DNA sequences in this sample encode the identical CDR3. V is TRBV9 and J is TRBJ2-1; 7 bases line up with TRBD2. The CDR3 has 16 amino acids. The germline gives CDR1 SGDLS, CDR2 YYNGEE. The junction had 8 bases not matched to a gene; V was cut back by 3 bases and J by 2 bases. The chain's CDR3 is CASSAPLAGAYNEQFF. The CDR3 DNA sequence: TGTGCCAGCAGCGCCCCTCTTGCGGGGGCCTACAATGAGCAGTTCTTC.

The chain uses TRBV5-1 and TRBJ2-2; 8 bases fit TRBD1. Trimming removed 5 bases from V and 3 bases from J; junction bases left unmatched: 6. In germline, CDR1 is SGHRS, CDR2 YFSETQ. The CDR3 length is 15 residues. The CDR3 DNA sequence: TGCGCCAGCAGGAGGGGGACAGGAGACACCGGGGAGCTGTTTTTT. It specifies CASRRGTGDTGELFF.

V gene TRBV28 combines with J gene TRBJ1-3; 9 nucleotides align to TRBD1. The V gene's germline CDR1 is MDHEN and CDR2 SYDVKM. Unmatched junction bases numbered 12, after V lost 5 bases and J lost 4 bases. This CDR3 contains 17 residues. The CDR3 DNA reads TGTGCCAGCAGTCCGAATCCGGGACAGGGAACGGGAAACACCATATATTTT. This sequence encodes CASSPNPGQGTGNTIYF.

This clone was detected a few times. The chain carries TRBV30 and TRBJ1-5, with D maybe TRBD1 (6 bases). CDR3 length: 16 amino acids. Trimming shortened V by 1 base and J by 3 bases, and 16 bases separated the two germline ends. Germline CDR1 is GTSNPN and CDR2 is SVGIG (reference sequence). CDR3: CAWSAPSQGNNQPQHF. The CDR3 DNA follows: TGTGCCTGGAGTGCCCCGTCACAGGGAAACAATCAGCCCCAGCATTTT.

This chain joins TRBV6-5 and TRBJ2-2; TRBD1 matches 10 bases. Germline V gene lookup returns CDR1 MNHEY and CDR2 SVGAGI. The CDR3 extends over 16 amino acids. V was clipped by 4 bases and J by 6 bases; unmatched bases: 8. The CDR3 bases are TGTGCCAGCAGTTCCCTGGACAGGGGGGTTCCCGGGGAGCTGTTTTTT. Translated: CASSSLDRGVPGELFF.

This clone occurred once. The chain uses TRBV25-1 and TRBJ2-5, with D possibly being TRBD1 (7 bases). CDR3 length equals 13 residues. The germline V and J ends were trimmed by 6 bases and 5 bases, with 13 bases remaining between them. Germline-derived CDR1 and CDR2 are MGHDK and SYGVNS. The CDR3 DNA reads TGTGCCAGCAGGCCCTCAGGGGGGGAGACCCAGTACTTC. Protein: CASRPSGGETQYF.

The V and J genes are TRBV5-1 and TRBJ2-3, with 10 bases that match TRBD2. The V gene's germline CDR1 is SGHRS and CDR2 YFSETQ. The CDR3 totals 16 residues. V was pared by 2 bases and J by 6 bases, with 9 bases of the junction left unmatched. The CDR3 is CASSFSSGRPPDTQYF. As DNA, the CDR3 is TGCGCCAGCAGCTTTAGTAGCGGGAGGCCCCCCGATACGCAGTATTTT. Full variable domain (missing parts from reference TRBV5-1 and TRBJ2-3): KAGVTQTPRYLIKTRGQQVTLSCSPISGHRSVSWYQQTPGQGLQFLFEYFSETQRNKGNFPGRFSGRQFSNSRSEMNVSTLELGDSALYLCASSFSSGRPPDTQYFGPGTRLTVL.

The chain is built from TRBV9 and TRBJ1-2; 10 bases fit TRBD1. Germline lookup yields CDR1 SGDLS and CDR2 YYNGEE. The ends lost 6 bases at V and 2 bases at J; junction bases unmatched: 13. The CDR3 totals 17 residues. The CDR3, as DNA: TGTGCCAGCAACGAACCTGGACGGGGACAGGGGAACTATGGCTACACCTTC. Amino acid sequence: CASNEPGRGQGNYGYTF.

The chain joins TRBV11-2 to TRBJ1-2; TRBD1 matches at 7 bases. The CDR3 spans 15 residues. The J segment lost 5 bases and the V segment lost 3 bases, leaving 9 bases of the junction unmatched. The V gene's germline CDR1 is SGHAT and CDR2 FQNNGV. For the CDR3, the DNA is TGTGCCAGCAGCTTTACTCGACAGGGCGGGTATGGCTACACCTTC. Translating it yields CASSFTRQGGYGYTF. Looking up the rest from reference TRBV11-2 and TRBJ1-2 gives the full variable domain: EAGVAQSPRYKIIEKRQSVAFWCNPISGHATLYWYQQILGQGPKLLIQFQNNGVVDDSQLPKDRFSAERLKGVDSTLKIQPAKLEDSAVYLCASSFTRQGGYGYTFGSGTRLTVV.

The chain is built from TRBV6-5 and TRBJ2-5; 7 bases are a match to TRBD1. Germline values: CDR1 MNHEY, CDR2 SVGAGI. V was pared by 5 bases and J by 4 bases, with 4 bases of the junction left unmatched. The CDR3 is 13 residues long. CDR3 region: CASSQDRLETQYF. CDR3 DNA: TGTGCCAGCAGTCAGGACAGGTTAGAGACCCAGTACTTC.

The V gene is TRBV14, the J gene TRBJ1-2, with 7 bases matching TRBD1. CDR1 and CDR2 from the germline V gene are SGHDN and FVKESK. V dropped 1 base and J dropped 5; count of bases not matched to a gene: 4. The CDR3 is made up of 14 amino acids. The CDR3 sequence is CASSQVRGAYGYTF. For the CDR3, the DNA is TGTGCCAGCAGCCAAGTCAGGGGGGCTTATGGCTACACCTTC.

The chain couples TRBV2 to TRBJ2-7; maybe TRBD1 (6 bases). The CDR3 consists of 17 residues. From germline, CDR1 is SNHLY and CDR2 FYNNEI. The germline V and J ends were trimmed by 1 base and 2 bases, with 18 bases remaining between them. This chain's CDR3 is CASSEVNRAVSPYEQYF. CDR3 nucleotides: TGTGCCAGCAGTGAAGTAAACAGGGCCGTTTCGCCCTACGAGCAGTACTTC.

V is TRBV19 and J is TRBJ2-7, with D possibly matching TRBD2 (6 bases). Germline values: CDR1 LNHDA, CDR2 SQIVND (reference sequence). CDR3 length: 16 residues. The V gene lost 4 bases and the J gene lost 0 bases, with 16 bases spanning the gap. In DNA form, the CDR3 reads TGTGCCAGTAGTAGGGGACTTTATAAGAGCTCCTACGAGCAGTACTTC. Translation: CASSRGLYKSSYEQYF.

This clone came up a few times. The DNA for the CDR3 is TGCGCCAGCAGCTCGATACGGCCAGACAAAGATAGACCCAATGAGCAGTTCTTC. This codes for CASSSIRPDKDRPNEQFF. V gene TRBV5-1 combines with J gene TRBJ2-1; no clear D. Germline V gives CDR1 SGHRS, CDR2 YFSETQ. Trimming removed 3 bases from V and 6 bases from J, with 25 bases in between. CDR3 length: 18 residues.

The rearrangement uses TRBV7-3 and TRBJ2-5; possibly TRBD2 for D (7 bases). Germline V CDR1 and CDR2: SGHTA, FQGTGA. The CDR3 loop spans 15 amino acids. Trimming took off 3 bases at V and 5 bases at J, with 16 bases between the two ends. The CDR3 spells CASSLSAGARETQYF. The CDR3 DNA is TGTGCCAGCAGCTTGAGCGCGGGGGCGCGGGAGACCCAGTACTTC.

The J gene is TRBJ2-3, the V gene TRBV6-5; 8 nucleotides align to TRBD1. The CDR3 sequence is 15 residues long. After removal of 5 bases from V and 5 bases from J, the junction contained 9 bases not matched to a gene. Germline-derived CDR1 and CDR2 are MNHEY and SVGAGI. CDR3 amino acids: CASSRPTGVKDTQYF. In DNA form, the CDR3 reads TGTGCCAGCAGTCGACCGACAGGGGTGAAAGATACGCAGTATTTT.

The chain recombines TRBV10-3 with TRBJ2-5; the match to TRBD1 covers 8 bases. Germline V CDR1 and CDR2: ENHRY, SYGVKD. Trimming cost V 6 bases and J 1 base; bases outside gene matches: 7. The CDR3 is 15 amino acids. The CDR3 DNA follows: TGTGCCATCAGAGGACAGGGCCTGATCCAAGAGACCCAGTACTTC. Its protein product is CAIRGQGLIQETQYF.